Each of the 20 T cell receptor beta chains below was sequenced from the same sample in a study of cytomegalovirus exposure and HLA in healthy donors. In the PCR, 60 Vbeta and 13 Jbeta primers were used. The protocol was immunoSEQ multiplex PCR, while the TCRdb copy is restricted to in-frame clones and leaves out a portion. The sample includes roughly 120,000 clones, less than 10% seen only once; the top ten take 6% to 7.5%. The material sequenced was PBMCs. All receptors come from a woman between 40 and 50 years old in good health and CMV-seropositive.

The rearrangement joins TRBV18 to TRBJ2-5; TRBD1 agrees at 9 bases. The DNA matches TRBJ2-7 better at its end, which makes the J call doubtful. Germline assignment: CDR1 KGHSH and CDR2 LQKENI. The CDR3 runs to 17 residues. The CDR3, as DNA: TGTGCCAGCTCATCTTCCATACCGGGACAGGGTAGGCACGAGCAGTACTTC. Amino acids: CASSSSIPGQGRHEQYF.

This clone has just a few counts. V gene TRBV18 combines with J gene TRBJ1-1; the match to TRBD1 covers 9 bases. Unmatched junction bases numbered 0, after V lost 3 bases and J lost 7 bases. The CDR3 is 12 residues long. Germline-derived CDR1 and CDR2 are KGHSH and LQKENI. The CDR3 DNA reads TGTGCCAGCTCACCGACAGGGGGTGAAGCTTTCTTT. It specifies CASSPTGGEAFF.

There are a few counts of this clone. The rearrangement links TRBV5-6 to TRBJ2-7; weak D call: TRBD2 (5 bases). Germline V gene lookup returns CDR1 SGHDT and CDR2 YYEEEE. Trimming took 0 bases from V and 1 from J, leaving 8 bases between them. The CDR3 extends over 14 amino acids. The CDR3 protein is CASSLAEGSYEQYF. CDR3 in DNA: TGTGCCAGCAGCTTGGCCGAGGGTTCCTACGAGCAGTACTTC.

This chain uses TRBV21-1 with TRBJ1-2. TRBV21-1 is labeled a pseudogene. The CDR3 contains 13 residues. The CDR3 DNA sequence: TGTGCCAGTACGGAGGGGGGGAACTATGGCTACACCTTC. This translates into CASTEGGNYGYTF.

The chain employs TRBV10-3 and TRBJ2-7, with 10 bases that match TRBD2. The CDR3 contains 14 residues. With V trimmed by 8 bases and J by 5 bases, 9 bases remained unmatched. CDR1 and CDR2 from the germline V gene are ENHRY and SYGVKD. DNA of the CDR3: TGTGCCATCCGACTAGCGGGCCTGGGGGACGAGCAGTACTTC. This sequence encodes CAIRLAGLGDEQYF.

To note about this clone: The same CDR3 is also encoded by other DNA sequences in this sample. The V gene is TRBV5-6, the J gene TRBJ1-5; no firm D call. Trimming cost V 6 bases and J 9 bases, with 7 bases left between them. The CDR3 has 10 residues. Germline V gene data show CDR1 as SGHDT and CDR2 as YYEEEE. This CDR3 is CASKRRPQHF. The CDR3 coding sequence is TGTGCCAGCAAGAGGAGGCCCCAGCATTTT.

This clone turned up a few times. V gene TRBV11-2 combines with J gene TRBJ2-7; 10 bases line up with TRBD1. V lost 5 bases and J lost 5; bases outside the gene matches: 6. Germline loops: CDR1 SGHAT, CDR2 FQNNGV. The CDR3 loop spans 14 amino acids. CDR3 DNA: TGTGCCAGCAGCCGGACAGGGGGAACCCACGAGCAGTACTTC. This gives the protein CASSRTGGTHEQYF.

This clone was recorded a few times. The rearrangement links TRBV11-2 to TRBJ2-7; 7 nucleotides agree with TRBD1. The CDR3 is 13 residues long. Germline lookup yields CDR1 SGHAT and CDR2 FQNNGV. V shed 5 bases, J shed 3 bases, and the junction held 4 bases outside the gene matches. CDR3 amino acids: CASSPGTVYEQYF. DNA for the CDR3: TGTGCCAGCAGCCCCGGGACAGTCTACGAGCAGTACTTC.

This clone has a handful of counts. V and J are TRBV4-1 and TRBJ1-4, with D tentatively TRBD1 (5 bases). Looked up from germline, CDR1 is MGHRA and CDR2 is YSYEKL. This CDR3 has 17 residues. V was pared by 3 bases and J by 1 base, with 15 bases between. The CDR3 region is CASSQTFGGVTNEKLFF. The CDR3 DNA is TGCGCCAGCAGCCAGACATTCGGGGGAGTAACTAATGAAAAACTGTTTTTT.

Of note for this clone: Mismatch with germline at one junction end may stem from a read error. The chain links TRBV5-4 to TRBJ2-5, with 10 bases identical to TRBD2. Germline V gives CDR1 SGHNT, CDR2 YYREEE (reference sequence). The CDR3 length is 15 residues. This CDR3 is CARSFLAGDQETQYF. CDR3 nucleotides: TGTGCCCGCAGCTTTCTAGCGGGGGATCAAGAGACCCAGTACTTC.

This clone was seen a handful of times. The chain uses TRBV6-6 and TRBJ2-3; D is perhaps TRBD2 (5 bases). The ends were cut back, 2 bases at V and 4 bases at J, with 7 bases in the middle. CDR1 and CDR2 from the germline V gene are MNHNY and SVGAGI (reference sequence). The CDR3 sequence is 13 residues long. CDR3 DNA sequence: TGTGCCAGCAGTTACGAGGGCGCAGATACGCAGTATTTT. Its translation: CASSYEGADTQYF.

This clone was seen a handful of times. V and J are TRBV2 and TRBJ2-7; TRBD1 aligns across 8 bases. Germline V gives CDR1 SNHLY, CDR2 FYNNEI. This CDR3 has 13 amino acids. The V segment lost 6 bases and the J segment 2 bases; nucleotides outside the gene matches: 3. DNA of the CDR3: TGTGCCAGCAGGGGGACAGGTCCCTACGAGCAGTACTTC. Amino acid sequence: CASRGTGPYEQYF.

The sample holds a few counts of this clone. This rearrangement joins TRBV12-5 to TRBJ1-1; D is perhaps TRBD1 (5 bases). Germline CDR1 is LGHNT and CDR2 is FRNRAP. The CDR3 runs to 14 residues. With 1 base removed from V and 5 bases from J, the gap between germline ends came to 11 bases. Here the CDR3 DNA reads TGTGCTAGTGGTTTGGAGGGGCTGGGGACTGAAGCTTTCTTT. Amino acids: CASGLEGLGTEAFF.

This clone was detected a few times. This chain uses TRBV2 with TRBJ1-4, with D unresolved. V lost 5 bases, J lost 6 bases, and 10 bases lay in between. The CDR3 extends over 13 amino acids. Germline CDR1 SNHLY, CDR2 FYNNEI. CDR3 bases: TGTGCCAGCAGTTTTTGGCGGGATGAAAAACTGTTTTTT. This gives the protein CASSFWRDEKLFF.

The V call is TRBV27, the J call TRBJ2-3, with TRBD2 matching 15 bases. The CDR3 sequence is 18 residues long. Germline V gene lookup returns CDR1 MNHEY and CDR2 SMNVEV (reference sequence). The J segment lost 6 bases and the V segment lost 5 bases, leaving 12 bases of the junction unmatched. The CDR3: CASSGTSGGPLWGDTQYF. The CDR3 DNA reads TGTGCCAGCAGTGGGACTAGCGGGGGGCCACTTTGGGGCGATACGCAGTATTTT.

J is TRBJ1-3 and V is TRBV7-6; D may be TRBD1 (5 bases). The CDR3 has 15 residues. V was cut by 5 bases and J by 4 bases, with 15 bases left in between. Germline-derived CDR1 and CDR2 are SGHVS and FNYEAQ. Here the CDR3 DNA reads TGTGCCAGCAGCCCCGAAGGGGTTCGGGGAAACACCATATATTTT. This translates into CASSPEGVRGNTIYF.

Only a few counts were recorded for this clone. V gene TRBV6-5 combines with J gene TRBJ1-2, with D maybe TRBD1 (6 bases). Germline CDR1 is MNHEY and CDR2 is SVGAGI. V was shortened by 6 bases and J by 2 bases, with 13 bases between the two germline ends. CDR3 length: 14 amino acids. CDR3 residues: CASRPDRRNYGYTF. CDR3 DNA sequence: TGTGCCAGCAGACCGGACAGACGGAACTATGGCTACACCTTC.

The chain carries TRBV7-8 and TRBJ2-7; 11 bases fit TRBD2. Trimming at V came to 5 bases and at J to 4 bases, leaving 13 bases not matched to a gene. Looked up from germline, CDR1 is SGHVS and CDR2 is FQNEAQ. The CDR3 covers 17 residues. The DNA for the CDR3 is TGTGCCAGCAGCCCGGGACTAGCGGAACAAGGGGTTTACGAGCAGTACTTC. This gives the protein CASSPGLAEQGVYEQYF. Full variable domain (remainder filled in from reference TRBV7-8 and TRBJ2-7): GAGVSQSPRYKVAKRGQDVALRCDPISGHVSLFWYQQALGQGPEFLTYFQNEAQLDKSGLPSDRFFAERPEGSVSTLKIQRTQQEDSAVYLCASSPGLAEQGVYEQYFGPGTRLTVT.

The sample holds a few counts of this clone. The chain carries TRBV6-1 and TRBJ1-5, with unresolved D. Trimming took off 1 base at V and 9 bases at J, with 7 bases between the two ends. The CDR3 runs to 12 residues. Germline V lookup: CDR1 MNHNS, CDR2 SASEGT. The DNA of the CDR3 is TGTGCCAGCAGTGAAGGGCGGGGGCCCCAGCATTTT. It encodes CASSEGRGPQHF.

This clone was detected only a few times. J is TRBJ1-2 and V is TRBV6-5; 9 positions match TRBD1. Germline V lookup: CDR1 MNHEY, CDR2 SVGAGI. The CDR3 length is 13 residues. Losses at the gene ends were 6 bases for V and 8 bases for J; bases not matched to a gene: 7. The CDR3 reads CASRSTGGRGYTF. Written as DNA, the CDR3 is TGTGCCAGCAGGTCGACAGGGGGAAGGGGCTACACCTTC.